These T cell receptor beta chains were read from a single sample in a study of CD8+CD57+ T cells in acquired aplastic anemia. TCRdb processed the reads anew with MiXCR; each CDR3 protein has one entry. Of about 110,000 distinct CDR3 sequences listed, around 53% are singletons. Sequences were obtained from sorted CD4+, CD8+, or CD8+CD57+ T cells (not recorded which) from PBMCs. These receptors all come from a human donor in good health, serving as a control. CDR3s include the opening cysteine and the closing phenylalanine or tryptophan.

TRBV10-3	TRBJ1-5	CATRLYSNQPQHF
TRBV9	TRBJ1-2	CASSPEVQGYGYTF
TRBV11-3	TRBJ2-2	CASSQAPVLAELLF
TRBV19	TRBJ1-1	CASMSRAGEAFF
TRBV14	TRBJ1-1	CASSLHPGAEAFF
TRBV11-1	TRBJ2-3	CASSPNTGLAPDTQYF
TRBV24-1	TRBJ2-7	CATSDGTGAYEQYF
TRBV4-3	TRBJ2-1	CASSQANPRGEQFF
TRBV25-1	TRBJ2-5	CASSLGPLLGETQYF
TRBV19	TRBJ1-1	CASSNSRGLNTEAFF
TRBV7-2	TRBJ1-6	CASSLAFGGAYNSPLRF
TRBV12-3/TRBV12-4	TRBJ2-7	CASSLTESSYEQYF
TRBV10-2	TRBJ2-1	CASKLRGSYNEQFF
TRBV2	TRBJ1-2	CASASTASHYGYTF
TRBV2	TRBJ2-7	CASRRGGYEQYF
TRBV7-3	TRBJ1-1	CASSLRQGGSTEAFF
TRBV6-1	TRBJ2-5	CASTLTGREEAQYF
TRBV9	TRBJ1-3	CASSVGQLGGNTIYF
TRBV7-2	TRBJ2-1	CASSLSLGQGEQFF
TRBV15	TRBJ2-7	CATSRAGANYEQYF
TRBV28	TRBJ2-1	CASTLIAGGNNEQFF
TRBV24-1	TRBJ2-1	CATSDPGLVGYNEQFF
TRBV2	TRBJ1-6	CASSEWVRTPLHF
TRBV2	TRBJ1-5	CASSVLGQGRNQPQHF
TRBV19	TRBJ1-6	CASSMILGNPPLHF
TRBV25-1	TRBJ2-7	CASSGGGRGQYF
TRBV10-3	TRBJ1-3	CAISEVPGAVGNTIYF
TRBV7-9	TRBJ2-7	CASSLGGQGVEQYF
TRBV6-5	TRBJ1-1	CASSYSPQGNTEAFF
TRBV19	TRBJ1-1	CATIDRGRQKAFF
TRBV18	TRBJ2-7	CASSPRQSYEQYF
TRBV10-3	TRBJ2-1	CATGGASFF
TRBV9	TRBJ2-7	CASSVGLGMTYEQYF
TRBV11-2	TRBJ2-7	CASSFPVVESSYEQYF
TRBV7-2	TRBJ1-1	CASSPRMEAFF
TRBV24-1	TRBJ2-3	CATSDWGAVTDTQYF
TRBV10-3	TRBJ2-3	CAISESDTRTDTQYF
TRBV2	TRBJ2-1	CASRTSGGRSQFF
TRBV6-5	TRBJ1-2	CASSYQGSSYTF
TRBV29-1	TRBJ2-7	CSVESREYEQYF
TRBV4-3	TRBJ2-7	CASSQEYAASYEQYF
TRBV20-1	TRBJ2-5	CSANEGQETQYF
TRBV9	TRBJ1-2	CASSVASGPNFYGYTF
TRBV10-1	TRBJ2-3	CASSAVLTGANRTDTQYF
TRBV13	TRBJ2-3	CASNAGGADTQYF
TRBV10-1	TRBJ2-5	CASSEERGAGETQYF
TRBV6-1	TRBJ2-5	CAVEDPSGETQYF
TRBV5-6	TRBJ2-7	CASIQSGVSYEQYF
TRBV10-3	TRBJ2-7	CAISGETGSGSYEQYF
TRBV6-1	TRBJ2-1	CASSPGAINEQFF
TRBV19	TRBJ1-1	CASNRGNTEAFF
TRBV9	TRBJ2-3	CASSVGVGSTDTQYF
TRBV10-1	TRBJ2-7	CASSAYRGASLNEQYF
TRBV24-1	TRBJ1-1	CATRGVGTEAFF
TRBV10-3	TRBJ1-6	CAISESGQPYSPLHF